A selection of T cell receptor beta chains follows, all from one sample in a study of blood T cells in healthy people across ages. TCRdb fed the 5' RACE reads into MiXCR, producing one record per CDR3 protein. This sample carries about 1.5 million distinct CDR3 sequences, 35% to 45% of them seen once, and the ten largest clones take under 5%. The sample consisted of blood. The receptors stem from a woman aged 18-29 years in good health. CDR3s include the opening cysteine and the closing phenylalanine or tryptophan. The D gene is left open where the match is weak. Only part of the rows carry a size: once, few, many, or a class if the clone is expanded.

v_call	d_call	j_call	clone_size	cdr3_aa	cdr3_nt
TRBV11-2	TRBD2	TRBJ2-3	-	CASSAGAGVRDTQYF	TGTGCCAGCAGCGCAGGAGCGGGAGTAAGAGATACGCAGTATTTT
TRBV29-1	TRBD2	TRBJ2-7	few	CSVAGTSESYEQYF	TGCAGCGTCGCCGGGACTAGCGAGTCCTACGAGCAGTACTTC
TRBV20-1	-	TRBJ1-1	-	CSARPGLYTEAFF	TGCAGTGCTAGGCCGGGACTTTACACTGAAGCTTTCTTT
TRBV6-2/TRBV6-3	-	TRBJ2-2	-	CASSRLDTGELFF	TGTGCCAGCAGTAGACTGGACACCGGGGAGCTGTTTTTT
TRBV20-1	TRBD1	TRBJ2-5	-	CSVVGRGQETQYF	TGCAGTGTCGTGGGCAGGGGGCAAGAGACCCAGTACTTC
TRBV6-2/TRBV6-3	-	TRBJ2-7	-	CASSQPGQEFDEQYF	TGTGCCAGCAGTCAACCGGGACAAGAATTTGACGAGCAGTACTTC
TRBV6-2/TRBV6-3	-	TRBJ2-3	-	CASRPHTSGTDTQYF	TGTGCCAGCAGACCCCATACTAGTGGCACAGATACGCAGTATTTT
TRBV14	-	TRBJ1-1	-	CASSPFGRRTSDTEAFF	TGTGCCAGCAGCCCGTTCGGACGGCGCACTTCGGACACTGAAGCTTTCTTT
TRBV9	TRBD1	TRBJ1-2	-	CASSVAGGMVGYTF	TGTGCCAGCAGCGTAGCAGGGGGAATGGTCGGCTACACCTTC
TRBV25-1	TRBD2	TRBJ2-5	many	CASSEAGAGKTQYF	TGTGCCAGCAGTGAGGCGGGAGCGGGAAAGACCCAGTACTTC
TRBV20-1	-	TRBJ2-5	few	CSAREVLGVQYF	TGCAGTGCTAGAGAGGTACTAGGCGTGCAGTACTTC
TRBV21-1	-	TRBJ1-4	-	CASSKHSRGEGREKLFF	TGTGCCAGCAGCAAACACTCACGCGGGGAGGGGCGGGAAAAACTGTTTTTT
TRBV19	-	TRBJ2-3	-	CASSILLADTQYF	TGTGCCAGTAGTATACTATTAGCAGATACGCAGTATTTT
TRBV15	-	TRBJ2-1	-	CATSRDRGRYNEQFF	TGTGCCACCAGCAGAGACAGGGGAAGGTACAATGAGCAGTTCTTC
TRBV18	-	TRBJ2-1	few	CASSPPWDDEQFF	TGTGCCAGCTCACCCCCATGGGACGATGAGCAGTTCTTC
TRBV7-9	-	TRBJ1-4	-	CASSWMGGEKLFF	TGTGCCAGCAGCTGGATGGGGGGTGAAAAACTGTTTTTT
TRBV12-3/TRBV12-4	-	TRBJ1-1	-	CASSLGGFVGAFF	TGTGCCAGCAGTTTAGGGGGGTTTGTAGGAGCTTTCTTT
TRBV6-1	-	TRBJ2-1	-	CASSEAQTYNEQFF	TGTGCCAGCAGTGAAGCGCAGACCTACAATGAGCAGTTCTTC
TRBV20-1	-	TRBJ2-5	-	CSASTEALETQYF	TGCAGTGCTAGTACGGAGGCACTCGAGACCCAGTACTTC
TRBV12-3/TRBV12-4	-	TRBJ1-1	few	CASSLMSEGLFF	TGTGCCAGCAGTTTAATGTCCGAAGGCCTTTTCTTT
TRBV6-5	-	TRBJ1-2	few	CASSTRASYGYTF	TGTGCCAGCAGTACCCGGGCCTCCTATGGCTACACCTTC
TRBV7-2	TRBD1	TRBJ1-2	many	CASSLVRDRAANYGYTF	TGTGCCAGCAGCTTAGTTCGGGACAGGGCGGCTAACTATGGCTACACCTTC
TRBV4-2	-	TRBJ2-4	few	CASSHPPRGEQYF	TGTGCCAGCAGCCATCCCCCTAGGGGTGAGCAGTACTTC
TRBV2	TRBD1	TRBJ1-4	-	CATSIQGVEKLFF	TGTGCCACATCGATCCAGGGGGTTGAAAAACTGTTTTTT
TRBV9	-	TRBJ1-1	-	CASSVYLNTEAFF	TGTGCCAGCAGCGTTTACCTGAACACTGAAGCTTTCTTT
TRBV10-3	-	TRBJ1-5	-	CAISDRYSNQPQHF	TGTGCCATCAGCGACAGGTATAGCAATCAGCCCCAGCATTTT
TRBV2	-	TRBJ2-7	-	CASTEGRTTSYEQYF	TGTGCCAGCACCGAAGGGCGGACTACCTCCTACGAGCAGTACTTC
TRBV6-6	-	TRBJ1-6	-	CATRQDTYNSPLHF	TGTGCCACCCGACAGGACACCTATAATTCACCCCTCCACTTT
TRBV5-1	-	TRBJ1-1	-	CASIRDGAGEAFF	TGCGCCAGCATCCGGGATGGGGCTGGTGAAGCTTTCTTT